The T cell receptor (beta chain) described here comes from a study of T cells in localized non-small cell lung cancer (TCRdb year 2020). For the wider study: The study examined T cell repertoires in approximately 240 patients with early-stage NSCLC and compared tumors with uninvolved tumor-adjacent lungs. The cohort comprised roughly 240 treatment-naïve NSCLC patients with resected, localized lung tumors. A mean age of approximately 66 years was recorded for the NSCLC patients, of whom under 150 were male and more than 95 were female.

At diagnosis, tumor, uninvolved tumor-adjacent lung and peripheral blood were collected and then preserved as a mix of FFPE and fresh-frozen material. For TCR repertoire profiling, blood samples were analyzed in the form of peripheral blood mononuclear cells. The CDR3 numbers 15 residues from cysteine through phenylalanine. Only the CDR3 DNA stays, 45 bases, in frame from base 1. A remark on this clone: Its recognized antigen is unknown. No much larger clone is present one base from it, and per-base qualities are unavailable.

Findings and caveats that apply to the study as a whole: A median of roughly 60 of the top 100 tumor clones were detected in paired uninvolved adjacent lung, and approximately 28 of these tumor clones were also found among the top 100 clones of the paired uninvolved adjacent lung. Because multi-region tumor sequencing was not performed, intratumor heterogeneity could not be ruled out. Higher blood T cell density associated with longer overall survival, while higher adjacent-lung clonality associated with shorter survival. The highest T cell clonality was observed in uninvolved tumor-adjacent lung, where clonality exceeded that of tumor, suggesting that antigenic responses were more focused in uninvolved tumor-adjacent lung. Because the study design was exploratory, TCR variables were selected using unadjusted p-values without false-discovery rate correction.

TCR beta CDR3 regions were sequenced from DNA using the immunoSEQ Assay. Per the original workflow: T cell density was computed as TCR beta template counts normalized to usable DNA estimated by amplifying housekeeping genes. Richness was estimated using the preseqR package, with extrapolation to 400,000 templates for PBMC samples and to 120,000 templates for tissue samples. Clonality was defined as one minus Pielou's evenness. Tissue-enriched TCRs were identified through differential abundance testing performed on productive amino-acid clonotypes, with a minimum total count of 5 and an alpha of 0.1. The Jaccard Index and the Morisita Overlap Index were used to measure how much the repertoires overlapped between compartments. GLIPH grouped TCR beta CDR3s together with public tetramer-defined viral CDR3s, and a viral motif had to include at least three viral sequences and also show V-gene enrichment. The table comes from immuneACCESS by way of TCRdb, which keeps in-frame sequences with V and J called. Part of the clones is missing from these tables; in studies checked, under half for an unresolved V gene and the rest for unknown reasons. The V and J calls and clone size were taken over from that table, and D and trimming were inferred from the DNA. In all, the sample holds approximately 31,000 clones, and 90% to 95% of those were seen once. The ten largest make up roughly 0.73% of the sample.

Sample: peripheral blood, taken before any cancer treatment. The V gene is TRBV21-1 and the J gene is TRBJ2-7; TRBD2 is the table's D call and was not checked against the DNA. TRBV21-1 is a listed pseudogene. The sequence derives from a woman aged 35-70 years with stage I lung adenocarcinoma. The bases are TGTGCCAGCAGCAAAGGGAAGCGGATTTCCTACGAGCAGTACTTC. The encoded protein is CASSKGKRISYEQYF.